This T cell receptor (beta chain) was sequenced during a study of T cells in Graves' hyperthyroidism and ophthalmopathy. Ophthalmopathy patients showed a Clinical Activity Score of at least 3, NOSPECS grade of at least 4 and duration under 3 months. Each diagnosis drew on symptoms, thyroxine, TRAb, thyroid ultrasound and orbital computed tomography findings. This clonotype was seen many times. Its antigen is still unknown. Broader study findings: Classification by a 13 V-J model distinguished ophthalmopathy from stable hyperthyroidism.

Amplification of TCR beta CDR3 regions was performed using RNA transcripts as template. In the first-round RT-PCR of the TCR CDR3, the HTBI primer set was used. One entry per CDR3 protein, called by TCRdb with MiXCR from the multiplex PCR reads. The repertoire consists of fewer than 750,000 distinct CDR3 sequences, with roughly 15% occurring once and the leading ten covering around 4.5%. This CDR3 region has 13 residues. The V segment lost 6 bases and the J segment 6 bases; nucleotides outside the gene matches: 7. The sample comprised blood. The receptor comes from a woman aged 40 to 50 with Graves' ophthalmopathy. This chain joins TRBV12-3 or TRBV12-4 and TRBJ2-7; 8 bases fit TRBD2. DNA for the CDR3: TGTGCCAGCAGCCCGTCCGGGAGGGGCGAGCAGTACTTC. This codes for CASSPSGRGEQYF.